The T cell receptor beta chain under discussion was sequenced for a study of early T cells in non-severe SARS-CoV-2 infection. Each cDNA molecule carried a unique molecular identifier. Via MiXCR, TCRdb re-called the 5' RACE reads, giving one row per CDR3 protein. The sample lists roughly 80,000 distinct CDR3 sequences, over 9% occurring once. This CDR3 region has 14 residues. Trimming stripped 3 bases from V and 2 bases from J, with 10 bases between. This clonotype was counted between two and nine times. The clonotype was recovered from an adult who was a healthcare worker with PCR-confirmed SARS-CoV-2 infection or an uninfected control (not recorded which). Sequenced material: whole blood, taken at baseline. The chain combines TRBV12-3 or TRBV12-4 with TRBJ1-1; no reliable D call. CDR3 nucleotide sequence: TGTGCCAGCAGTTTTTTTGGGGATAACACTGAAGCTTTCTTT. Protein sequence: CASSFFGDNTEAFF.